This T cell receptor beta chain originates from a study of T cells in Graves' hyperthyroidism and ophthalmopathy. This clonotype has only a few counts. After removal of 5 bases from V and 2 bases from J, the junction contained 10 bases not matched to a gene. Germline V CDR1 and CDR2: MDHEN, SYDVKM. This CDR3 comprises 16 residues. The CDR3 regions of TCR beta were amplified from RNA transcripts. The HTBI primer set served for first-round RT-PCR of the TCR CDR3. TCRdb itself ran the multiplex PCR reads through MiXCR, one entry per CDR3 protein. The data contain fewer than 650,000 distinct CDR3 sequences, around 15% of them singletons. Fresh peripheral blood, 10 ml, was the source of the PBMCs.

The sample was blood. The rearrangement uses TRBV28 and TRBJ2-3; 7 nucleotides agree with TRBD1. The sequence derives from a woman aged 35 to 49 with Graves' hyperthyroidism. CDR3 loop: CASSPRQGYYTDTQYF. The CDR3 DNA reads TGTGCCAGCAGTCCACGACAGGGTTATTACACAGATACGCAGTATTTT.